This T cell receptor (beta chain) is from a study of spatial heterogeneity in lung cancer. Study-wide points: Counts of expanded alpha and beta TCRs within tumors tracked the tumor nonsynonymous mutation count.

This clonotype was picked up many times. Its cognate antigen is unknown. Being off target in a library aimed at alpha chains, this beta chain has a size of little meaning. Time point of the sample: sample taken at primary tumor resection. TCRdb reprocessed the 5' RACE reads with MiXCR, giving one entry per CDR3 protein. The table includes about 16,000 distinct CDR3 sequences, roughly 7.1% detected once. The source of this sequence is a female donor with early-stage non-small cell lung cancer. Sequenced here: lung tumor tissue, sampled at surgery.

CDR3 protein: CASRLGQGRSEQYF. The CDR3, as DNA: TGTGCCAGCAGATTGGGACAGGGACGTTCCGAGCAGTACTTC. The chain couples TRBV6-7 to TRBJ2-7; TRBD1 agrees at 9 bases. TRBV6-7 is an open reading frame, and its role is uncertain. This CDR3 is built from 14 residues. Trimming removed 6 bases from V and 6 bases from J; junction bases left unmatched: 9.